This TCR beta chain was documented in a study of blood T cell repertoires in COVID-19. Study as a whole: Spain, Italy and the United States supplied samples that represented acute and convalescent COVID-19.

CDR1 is SNHLY and CDR2 is FYNNEI in the germline V gene. CDR3 length equals 14 residues. After removal of 5 bases from V and 4 bases from J, the junction contained 5 bases not matched to a gene. Sequencing used immunoSEQ multiplex PCR; TCRdb keeps in-frame clones, though not all of them. Of about 270,000 clones listed, over 75% are singletons. The source of this sequence is a young woman who had recovered from COVID-19. The sample comprised PBMCs or T cells enriched from blood (not recorded which). This sequence joins TRBV2 and TRBJ2-3, with TRBD1 matching 8 bases. CDR3 sequence reads: CASSPLTGADTQYF. CDR3 bases: TGTGCCAGCAGTCCCCTGACAGGGGCAGATACGCAGTATTTT.